This T cell receptor beta chain was captured in a study of cytotoxic CD8 clonotypes in ibrutinib-treated CLL (TCRdb year 2021). About the study as a whole: The cohort was composed of about 10 relapsed/refractory and about 15 treatment-naive patients; IGHV unmutated status was identified in 17 patients. Responses were partial in some 24 patients and complete in 2; after median 68 months follow-up, some 14 stayed in remission and about twelve progressed. Cryopreserved peripheral blood mononuclear cells were collected at three points: before therapy, at response, and at either sustained remission or disease progression. All remission and progressive disease samples were collected while patients were still receiving ibrutinib. Of the 86 participants in the trial, roughly 26 had longitudinal samples available. Samples at response were collected after a median of approximately twelve months of treatment, with a range of roughly 6 to 36 months. On average, each sample yielded approximately 250,000 productive templates and tens of thousands of productive rearrangements. Results and caveats for the whole study, not just this receptor: Sustained-remission and progressing patients did not have matched sampling times, and lymph node repertoires were not examined. Public clonotypes were rare and either contracted or stayed stable during treatment, and the rise in clonality at ibrutinib response reflected the expansion of private clonotypes. Baseline clonality exceeded that of age-matched healthy donors and correlated strongly with circulating CD8+ T-cell counts. Clonality increased at ibrutinib response, stayed stable in sustained remission, and fell back toward baseline at progression.

Turning to this clone: No cognate antigen has been identified for it. It has no much larger one-base neighbor in the sample; base qualities were not kept.

The intended sense of this specimen's time point label: progressive disease on ibrutinib. For TCR beta library preparation, 2 to 2.5 micrograms of genomic DNA were isolated from cryopreserved PBMCs. Longitudinal blood samples from CLL patients on ibrutinib monotherapy underwent high-throughput TCR beta sequencing. The patients were enrolled in a single-center, open-label phase 2 trial of ibrutinib monotherapy. Each clonotype received, on average, approximately 9.9x coverage in deep resolution sequencing performed on a MiSeq, where the target depth lay between 1 in 1 million and 1 in 200,000 T cells. The immunoSEQ hsTCRB Kit was used to generate the TCR beta libraries. As for the original processing: ImmunoSEQ Data Assistant and ImmunoSEQ Analyzer were used for data analysis, and V, D and J genes were assigned according to IMGT definitions. Clonality was computed as one minus normalized Shannon entropy of productive rearrangement frequencies, ranging from 0 to 1. Public clonotype analysis was restricted to overrepresented clonotypes comprising at least 0.05% of each patient's repertoire. Some 14 age-matched healthy donor repertoires from immuneACCESS served as clonality controls. Imported from immuneACCESS, the table was reduced by TCRdb to in-frame sequences with V and J called. These copies leave out some clones; in studies compared against another copy, an unresolved V gene accounts for under half, and the cause of the remainder is not known. The V and J calls and clone size are taken from that table; D and trimming were inferred from the DNA. The sample profile shows around 150,000 clones; nearly 90% of them were found once. The ten largest account for over 2.5% of the sample.

Sequencing was performed on PBMCs, taken at disease progression, from a patient treated with ibrutinib. The TCR originated in a human donor with chronic lymphocytic leukemia.

The DNA sequence is given as TGCAGTGCTACCTACTACAATGAGCAGTTCTTC. Its translation is CSATYYNEQFF. The V and J segments used are TRBV20-1 and TRBJ2-1; confidence is insufficient to name the D gene. In the germline V gene (reference sequence), CDR1 corresponds to DFQATT and CDR2 to SNEGSKA. The CDR3 starts with the cysteine, ends with the phenylalanine, and has 11 residues. The retained sequence is limited to the CDR3, 33 bases, with the frame set at the first base. V is clipped by 4 bases and J by 3 bases, and the sequence between their germline boundaries is 4 bases long.